This entry concerns a single T cell receptor beta chain. The antigen it binds to is not known. There are no base qualities to consult, and no much larger clone falls within one base. Sequences SNHLY (CDR1) and FYNNEI (CDR2) are obtained from the germline V gene. The CDR3, cysteine through phenylalanine, is 14 amino acids long. Of the read, only the CDR3 DNA is kept; its 42 bases are in frame from base 1. At the junction V is shortened by 6 bases and J by 2 bases, with 11 bases in between. The donors belonged to the validation cohort of over a hundred subjects, which was separate from the roughly 680-subject first cohort. This sample stems from a study of cytomegalovirus exposure and HLA in healthy donors (dated 2017 in TCRdb). With respect to the entire study: A later analysis indicated that the 110 or so validation repertoires were generated on the platform also employed for the approximately 700 repertoires of the first cohort. The aim of the study was to test whether cataloging public T cell receptors could identify signatures of past pathogen exposure. To predict cytomegalovirus infection status, the study combined high-throughput TCR immunosequencing, statistical association of individual TCRs with disease status, and machine learning. Besides the first cohort of some 670 subjects, a separate validation cohort made up of 120 different subjects was used. What the research found in general, with its limitations: A later analysis lacked HLA typing for the validation cohort, so it scored co-occurrence in that cohort across all 120 or so repertoires. The classifier was reported to diagnose cytomegalovirus status with high specificity and sensitivity in both the original and validation cohorts. In vitro tests confirmed that a few of the cytomegalovirus-associated TCR beta chains recognize cytomegalovirus antigens. In the study, 164 TCR beta chains were listed as associated with cytomegalovirus. While some public TCRs were present in many individuals, most TCR sequences turned up only very rarely across donors. It was suggested by the authors that the approach could potentially be generalized to other disease states and immunological phenotypes. In a later analysis, TCRs clustered in the first cohort were found to also tend to co-occur in the 130 or so validation repertoires, with approximately 94% of cluster scores above 0.

Receptors were amplified or captured by the immunoSEQ multiplex PCR assay. The paper's processing steps were these. A statistical classification framework was built to diagnose cytomegalovirus status from the catalog of TCR beta chain sequences. TCRdb holds this immuneACCESS table with in-frame rearrangements only. Some clones are missing; in checked studies, unresolved V genes explain under half, and the rest has no known cause. The V and J calls and clone size are taken from that table; D and trimming were inferred from the DNA. The sample records 80,000 to 90,000 clones, approximately 96% of which are singletons. Around 0.78% of the sample is taken by the ten largest.

The chain couples TRBV2 to TRBJ1-3; there is no confident call for the D gene. The clonotype was recovered from a man younger than 30 in good health and CMV-seronegative. The specimen sequenced was PBMCs. DNA sequence: TGTGCCAGCAGCCCTTGGAGGACTGGAAACACCATATATTTT. Translated, this gives CASSPWRTGNTIYF.